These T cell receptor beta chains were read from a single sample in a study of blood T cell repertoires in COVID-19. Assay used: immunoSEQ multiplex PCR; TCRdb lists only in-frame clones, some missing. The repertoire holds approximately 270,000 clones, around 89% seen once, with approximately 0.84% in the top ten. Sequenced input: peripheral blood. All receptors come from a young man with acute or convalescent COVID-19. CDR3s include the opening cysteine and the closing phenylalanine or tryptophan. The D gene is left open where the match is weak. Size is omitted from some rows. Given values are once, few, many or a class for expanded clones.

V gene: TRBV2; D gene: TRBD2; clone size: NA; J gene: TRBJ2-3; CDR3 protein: CASRGGLAGVGDTQYF; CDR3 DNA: TGTGCCAGCAGGGGGGGACTAGCGGGAGTAGGTGATACGCAGTATTTT
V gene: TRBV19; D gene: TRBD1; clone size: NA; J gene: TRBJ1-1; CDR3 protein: CASSLDRGTEAFF; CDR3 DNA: TGTGCCAGTAGTTTGGACAGGGGGACTGAAGCTTTCTTT
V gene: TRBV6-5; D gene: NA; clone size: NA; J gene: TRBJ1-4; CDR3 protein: CASSLGGNEKLFF; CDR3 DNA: TGTGCCAGCAGTCTGGGGGGGAATGAAAAACTGTTTTTT
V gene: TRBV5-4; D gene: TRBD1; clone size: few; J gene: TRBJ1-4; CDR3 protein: CASSPDRGGEKLFF; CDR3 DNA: TGTGCCAGCAGCCCAGACAGGGGAGGTGAAAAACTGTTTTTT
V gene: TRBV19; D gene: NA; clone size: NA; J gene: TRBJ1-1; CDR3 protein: CASTRGGSTEAFF; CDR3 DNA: TGTGCCAGTACCCGGGGGGGGTCCACTGAAGCTTTCTTT
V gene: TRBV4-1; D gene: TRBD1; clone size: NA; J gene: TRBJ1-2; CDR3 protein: CASSQENRGIGYTF; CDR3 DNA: TGCGCCAGCAGCCAAGAAAACAGGGGTATTGGCTACACCTTC
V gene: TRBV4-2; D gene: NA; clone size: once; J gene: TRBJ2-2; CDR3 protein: CASSQETKWTGELFF; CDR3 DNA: TGTGCCAGCAGCCAGGAGACCAAGTGGACCGGGGAGCTGTTTTTT
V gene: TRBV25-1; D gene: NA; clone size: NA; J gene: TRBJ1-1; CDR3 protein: CASNEPRTEVNTEAFF; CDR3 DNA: TGTGCCAGCAATGAACCCAGGACAGAAGTGAACACTGAAGCTTTCTTT
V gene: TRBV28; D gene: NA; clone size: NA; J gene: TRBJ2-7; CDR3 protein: CASSGGVAVQYF; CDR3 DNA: TGTGCCAGCAGCGGAGGGGTTGCGGTTCAGTACTTC
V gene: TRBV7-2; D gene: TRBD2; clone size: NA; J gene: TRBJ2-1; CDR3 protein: CASSSKGLAGGSSYNEQFF; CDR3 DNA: TGTGCCAGCAGCTCAAAGGGACTAGCGGGGGGGAGCTCCTACAATGAGCAGTTCTTC
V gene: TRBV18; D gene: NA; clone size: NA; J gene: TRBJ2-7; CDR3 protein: CASSLQGSLNEQYF; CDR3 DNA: TGTGCCAGCTCACTTCAGGGGAGTCTAAACGAGCAGTACTTC
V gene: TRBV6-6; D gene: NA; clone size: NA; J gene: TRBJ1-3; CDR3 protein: CASGQPWVGSGNTIYF; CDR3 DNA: TGTGCCAGCGGACAGCCCTGGGTAGGATCTGGAAACACCATATATTTT
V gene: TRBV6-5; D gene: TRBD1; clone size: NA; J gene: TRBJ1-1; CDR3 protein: CASSVTGTEAFF; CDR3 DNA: TGTGCCAGCAGCGTGACAGGGACTGAAGCTTTCTTT
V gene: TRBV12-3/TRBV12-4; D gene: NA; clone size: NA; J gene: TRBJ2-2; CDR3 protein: CASSPVTGELFF; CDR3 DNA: TGTGCCAGCAGCCCGGTAACCGGGGAGCTGTTTTTT
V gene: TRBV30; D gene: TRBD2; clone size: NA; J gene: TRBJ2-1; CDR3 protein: CAWSAGGARRGSSDEQFF; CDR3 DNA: TGTGCCTGGAGCGCGGGGGGAGCGCGACGAGGTTCTTCCGATGAGCAGTTCTTC
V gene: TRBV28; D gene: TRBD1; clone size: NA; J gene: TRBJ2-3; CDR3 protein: CASGRQGPVTDTQYF; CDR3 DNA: TGTGCCAGCGGGAGACAGGGCCCCGTAACAGATACGCAGTATTTT
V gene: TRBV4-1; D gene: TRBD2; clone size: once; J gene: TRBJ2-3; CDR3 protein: CASSQNLAGSTDTQYF; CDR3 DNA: TGCGCCAGCAGCCAAAACTTAGCGGGGAGCACAGATACGCAGTATTTT
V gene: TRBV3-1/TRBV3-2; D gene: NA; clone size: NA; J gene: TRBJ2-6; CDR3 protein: CASSQAPSSGANVLTF; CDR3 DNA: TGTGCCAGCAGCCAAGCCCCTAGCTCTGGGGCCAACGTCCTGACTTTC
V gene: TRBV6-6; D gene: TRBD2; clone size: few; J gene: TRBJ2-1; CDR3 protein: CASSYAGLAGDEQFF; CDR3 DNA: TGTGCCAGCAGTTACGCGGGACTAGCGGGAGATGAGCAGTTCTTC
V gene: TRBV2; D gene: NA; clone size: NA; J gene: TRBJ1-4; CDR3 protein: CASFRESDEKLFF; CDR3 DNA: TGTGCCAGCTTTAGGGAGTCCGATGAAAAACTGTTTTTT
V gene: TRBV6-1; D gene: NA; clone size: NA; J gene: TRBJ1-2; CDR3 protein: CASSEQTNYGYTF; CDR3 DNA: TGTGCCAGCAGTGAACAGACTAACTATGGCTACACCTTC
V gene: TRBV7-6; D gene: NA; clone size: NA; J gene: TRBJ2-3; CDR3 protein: CASSLRAGPTDTQYF; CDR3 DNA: TGTGCCAGCAGCTTAAGGGCGGGACCCACAGATACGCAGTATTTT
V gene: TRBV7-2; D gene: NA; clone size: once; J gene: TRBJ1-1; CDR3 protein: CASRLTFLREAFF; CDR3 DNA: TGTGCCAGCAGACTGACATTTCTTCGAGAAGCTTTCTTT
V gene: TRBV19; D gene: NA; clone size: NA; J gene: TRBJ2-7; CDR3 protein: CASSIRADTYEQYF; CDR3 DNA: TGTGCCAGTAGTATCAGGGCAGATACCTACGAGCAGTACTTC
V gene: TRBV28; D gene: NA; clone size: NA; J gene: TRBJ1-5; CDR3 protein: CASSLRQPQHF; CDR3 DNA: TGTGCCAGCAGTTTGCGTCAGCCCCAGCATTTT
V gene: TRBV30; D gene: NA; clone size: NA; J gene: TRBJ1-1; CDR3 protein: CAWSVRTAFF; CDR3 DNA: TGTGCCTGGAGTGTCAGAACAGCTTTCTTT
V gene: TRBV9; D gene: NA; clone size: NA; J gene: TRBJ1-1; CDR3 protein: CASSVSVNTEAFF; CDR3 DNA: TGTGCCAGCAGCGTTTCAGTGAACACTGAAGCTTTCTTT
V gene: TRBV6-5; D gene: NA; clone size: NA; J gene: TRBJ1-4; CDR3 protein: CASGNSRANEKLFF; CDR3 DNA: TGTGCCAGCGGAAATTCGAGGGCTAATGAAAAACTGTTTTTT
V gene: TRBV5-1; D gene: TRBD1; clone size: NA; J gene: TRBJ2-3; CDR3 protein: CASSQGTMLDTQYF; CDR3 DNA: TGCGCCAGCTCACAGGGGACAATGCTGGATACGCAGTATTTT
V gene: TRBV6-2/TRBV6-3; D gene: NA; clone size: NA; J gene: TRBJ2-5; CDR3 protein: CASSYRLAEGGETQYF; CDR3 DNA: TGTGCCAGCAGTTATCGGTTAGCAGAAGGGGGAGAGACCCAGTACTTC